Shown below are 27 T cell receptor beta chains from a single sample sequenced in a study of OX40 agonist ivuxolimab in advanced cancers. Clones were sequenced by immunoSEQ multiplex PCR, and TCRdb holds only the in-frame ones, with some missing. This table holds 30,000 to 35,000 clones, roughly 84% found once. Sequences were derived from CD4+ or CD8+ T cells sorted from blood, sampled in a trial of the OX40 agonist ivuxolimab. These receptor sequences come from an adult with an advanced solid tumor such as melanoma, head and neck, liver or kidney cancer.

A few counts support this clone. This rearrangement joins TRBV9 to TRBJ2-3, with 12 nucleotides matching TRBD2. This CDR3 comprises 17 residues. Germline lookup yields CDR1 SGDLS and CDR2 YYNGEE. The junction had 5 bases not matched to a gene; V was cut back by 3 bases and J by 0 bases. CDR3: CASSAYLAGGSTDTQYF. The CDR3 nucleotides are TGTGCCAGCAGCGCCTACCTAGCGGGGGGGAGCACAGATACGCAGTATTTT.

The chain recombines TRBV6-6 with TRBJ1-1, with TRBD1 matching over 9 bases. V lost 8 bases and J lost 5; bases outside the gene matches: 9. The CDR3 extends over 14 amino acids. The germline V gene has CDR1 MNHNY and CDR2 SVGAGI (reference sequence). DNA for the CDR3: TGTGCCAGCGGTAACAGGGGGCGCGGGACTGAAGCTTTCTTT. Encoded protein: CASGNRGRGTEAFF.

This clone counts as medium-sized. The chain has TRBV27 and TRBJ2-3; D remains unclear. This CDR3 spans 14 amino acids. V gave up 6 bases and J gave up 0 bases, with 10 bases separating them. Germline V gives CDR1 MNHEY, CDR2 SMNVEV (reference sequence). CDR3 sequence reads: CASRDAVSTDTQYF. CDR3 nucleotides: TGTGCCAGCAGAGATGCCGTTAGCACAGATACGCAGTATTTT.

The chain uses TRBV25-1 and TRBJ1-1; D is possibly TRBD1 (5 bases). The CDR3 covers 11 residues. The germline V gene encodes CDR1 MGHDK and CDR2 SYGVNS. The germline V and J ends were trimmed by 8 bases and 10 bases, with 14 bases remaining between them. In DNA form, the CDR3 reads TGTGCCAGCGGAATAGGGGTCGGAGCTTTCTTT. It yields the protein CASGIGVGAFF. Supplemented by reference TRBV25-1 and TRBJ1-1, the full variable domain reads EADIYQTPRYLVIGTGKKITLECSQTMGHDKMYWYQQDPGMELHLIHYSYGVNSTEKGDLSSESTVSRIRTEHFPLTLESARPSHTSQYLCASGIGVGAFFGQGTRLTVV.

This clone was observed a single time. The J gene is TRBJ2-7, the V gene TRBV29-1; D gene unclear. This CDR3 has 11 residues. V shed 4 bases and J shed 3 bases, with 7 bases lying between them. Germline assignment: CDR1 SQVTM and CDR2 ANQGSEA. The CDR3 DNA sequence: TGCAGCGTTGTCACCGGCTACGAGCAGTACTTC. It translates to CSVVTGYEQYF.

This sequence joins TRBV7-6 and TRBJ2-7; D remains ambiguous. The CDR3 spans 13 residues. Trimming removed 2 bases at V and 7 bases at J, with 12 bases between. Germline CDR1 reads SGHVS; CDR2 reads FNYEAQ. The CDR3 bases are TGTGCCAGCAGCTTAACCGAACTCGGGGAGCAGTACTTC. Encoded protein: CASSLTELGEQYF.

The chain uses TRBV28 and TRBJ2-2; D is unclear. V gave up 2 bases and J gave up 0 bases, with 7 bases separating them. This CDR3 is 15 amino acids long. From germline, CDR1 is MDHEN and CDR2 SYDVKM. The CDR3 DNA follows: TGTGCCAGCAGTTTAGCTCCCGCGAACACCGGGGAGCTGTTTTTT. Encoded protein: CASSLAPANTGELFF.

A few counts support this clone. The CDR3: CASSLSGQGSNQPQHF. CDR3 DNA: TGTGCCAGCAGTTTATCGGGGCAGGGGAGCAATCAGCCCCAGCATTTT. The chain recombines TRBV27 with TRBJ1-5, with a possible D match to TRBD1 (6 bases). This CDR3 is 16 amino acids long. The ends were cut back, 0 bases at V and 1 base at J, with 10 bases in the middle. The germline gives CDR1 MNHEY, CDR2 SMNVEV (reference sequence).

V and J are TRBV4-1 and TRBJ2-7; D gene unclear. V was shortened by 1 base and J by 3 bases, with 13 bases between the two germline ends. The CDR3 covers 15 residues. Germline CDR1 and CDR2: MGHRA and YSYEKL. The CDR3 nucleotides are TGCGCCAGCAGCCAAGTCAAGGGCCCTTACTACGAGCAGTACTTC. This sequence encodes CASSQVKGPYYEQYF.

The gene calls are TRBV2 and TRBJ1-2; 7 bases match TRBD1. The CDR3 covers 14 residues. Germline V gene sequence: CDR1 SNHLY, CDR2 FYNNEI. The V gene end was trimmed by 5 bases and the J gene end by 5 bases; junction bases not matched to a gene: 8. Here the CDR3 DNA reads TGTGCCAGCAGTAGCTTAGGACAGGCGTATGGCTACACCTTC. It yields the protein CASSSLGQAYGYTF.

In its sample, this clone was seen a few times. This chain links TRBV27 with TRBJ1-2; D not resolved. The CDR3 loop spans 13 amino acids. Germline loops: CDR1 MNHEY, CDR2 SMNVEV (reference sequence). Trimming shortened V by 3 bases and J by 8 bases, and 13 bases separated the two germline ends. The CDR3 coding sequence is TGTGCCAGCAGTTTCGGCAGTAATAACGGCTACACCTTC. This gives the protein CASSFGSNNGYTF.

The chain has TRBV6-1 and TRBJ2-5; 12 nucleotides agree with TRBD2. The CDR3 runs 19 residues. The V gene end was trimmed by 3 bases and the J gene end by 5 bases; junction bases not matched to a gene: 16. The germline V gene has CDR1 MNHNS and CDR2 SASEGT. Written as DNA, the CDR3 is TGTGCCAGCAGTGATACCCGGACTAGCGGGGTATTTGGTCAGGAGACCCAGTACTTC. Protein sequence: CASSDTRTSGVFGQETQYF.

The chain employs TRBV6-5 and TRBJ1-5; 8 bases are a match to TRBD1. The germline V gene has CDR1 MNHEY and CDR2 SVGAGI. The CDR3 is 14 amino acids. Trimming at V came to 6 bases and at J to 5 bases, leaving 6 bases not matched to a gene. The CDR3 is CASSPGQGYQPQHF. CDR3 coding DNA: TGTGCCAGCAGCCCCGGACAGGGATATCAGCCCCAGCATTTT.

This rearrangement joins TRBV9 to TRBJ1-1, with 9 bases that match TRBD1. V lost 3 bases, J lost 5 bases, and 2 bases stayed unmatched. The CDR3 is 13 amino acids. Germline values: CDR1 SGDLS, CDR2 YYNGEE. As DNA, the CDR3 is TGTGCCAGCAGCGCGGGGACAGGGACTGAAGCTTTCTTT. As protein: CASSAGTGTEAFF.

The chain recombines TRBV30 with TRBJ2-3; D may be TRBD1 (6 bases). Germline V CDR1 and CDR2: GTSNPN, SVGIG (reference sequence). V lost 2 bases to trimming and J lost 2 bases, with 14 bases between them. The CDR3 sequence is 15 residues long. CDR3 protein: CAWSFRDIYTDTQYF. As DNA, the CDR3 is TGTGCCTGGAGTTTCCGGGACATCTACACAGATACGCAGTATTTT.

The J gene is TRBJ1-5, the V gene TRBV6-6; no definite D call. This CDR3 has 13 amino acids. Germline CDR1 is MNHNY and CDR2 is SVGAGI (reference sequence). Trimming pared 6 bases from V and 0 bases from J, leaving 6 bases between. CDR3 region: CASSYNSNQPQHF. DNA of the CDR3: TGTGCCAGCAGCTACAATAGCAATCAGCCCCAGCATTTT.

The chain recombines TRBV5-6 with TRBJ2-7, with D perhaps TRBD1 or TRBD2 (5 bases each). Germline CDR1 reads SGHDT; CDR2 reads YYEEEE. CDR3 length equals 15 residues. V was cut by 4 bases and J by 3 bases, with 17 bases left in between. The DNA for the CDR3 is TGTGCCAGCAGCGGCGAGGAAGGGACCCACTACGAGCAGTACTTC. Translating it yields CASSGEEGTHYEQYF.

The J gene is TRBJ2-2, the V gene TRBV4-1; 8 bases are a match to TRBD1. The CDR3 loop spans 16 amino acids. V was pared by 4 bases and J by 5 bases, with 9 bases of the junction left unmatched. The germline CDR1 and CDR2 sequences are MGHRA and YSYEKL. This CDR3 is CASSPLRTGHTGELFF. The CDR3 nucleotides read TGCGCCAGCAGCCCACTGCGGACAGGGCATACCGGGGAGCTGTTTTTT.

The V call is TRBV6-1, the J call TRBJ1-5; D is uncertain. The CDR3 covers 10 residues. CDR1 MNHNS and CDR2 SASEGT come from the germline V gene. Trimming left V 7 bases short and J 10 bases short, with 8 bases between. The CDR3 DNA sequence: TGTGCCAGCAACCACCATCCCCAGCATTTT. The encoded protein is CASNHHPQHF.

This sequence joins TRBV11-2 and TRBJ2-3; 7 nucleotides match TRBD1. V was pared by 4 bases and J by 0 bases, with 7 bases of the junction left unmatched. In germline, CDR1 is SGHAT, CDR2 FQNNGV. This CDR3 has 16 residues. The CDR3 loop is CASSSIDRASTDTQYF. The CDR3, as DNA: TGTGCCAGCAGCTCTATTGACAGGGCGAGCACAGATACGCAGTATTTT.

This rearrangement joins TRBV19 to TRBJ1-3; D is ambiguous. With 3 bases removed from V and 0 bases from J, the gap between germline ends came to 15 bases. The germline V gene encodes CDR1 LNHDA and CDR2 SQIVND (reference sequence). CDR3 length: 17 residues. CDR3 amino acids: CASSIGRFLSSGNTIYF. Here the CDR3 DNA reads TGTGCCAGTAGTATTGGACGGTTCCTAAGCTCTGGAAACACCATATATTTT.

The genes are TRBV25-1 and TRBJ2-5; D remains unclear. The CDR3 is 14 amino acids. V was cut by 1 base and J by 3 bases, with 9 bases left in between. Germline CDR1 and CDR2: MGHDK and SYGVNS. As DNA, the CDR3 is TGTGCCAGCAGTGAATTAGAGTGGGAAGAGACCCAGTACTTC. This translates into CASSELEWEETQYF.

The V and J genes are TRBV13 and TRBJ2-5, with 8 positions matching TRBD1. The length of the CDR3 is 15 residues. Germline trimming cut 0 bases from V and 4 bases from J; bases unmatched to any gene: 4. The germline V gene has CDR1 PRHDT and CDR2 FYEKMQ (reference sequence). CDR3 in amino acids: CASSLGQGARETQYF. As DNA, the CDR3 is TGTGCCAGCAGCTTAGGGCAGGGGGCCCGAGAGACCCAGTACTTC. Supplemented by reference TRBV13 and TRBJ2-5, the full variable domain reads AAGVIQSPRHLIKEKRETATLKCYPIPRHDTVYWYQQGPGQDPQFLISFYEKMQSDKGSIPDRFSAQQFSDYHSELNMSSLELGDSALYFCASSLGQGARETQYFGPGTRLLVL.

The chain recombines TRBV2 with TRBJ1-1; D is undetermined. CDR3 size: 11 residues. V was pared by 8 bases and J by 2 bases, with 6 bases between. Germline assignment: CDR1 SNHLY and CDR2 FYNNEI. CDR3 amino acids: CASGGNTEAFF. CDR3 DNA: TGTGCCAGCGGAGGAAACACTGAAGCTTTCTTT.

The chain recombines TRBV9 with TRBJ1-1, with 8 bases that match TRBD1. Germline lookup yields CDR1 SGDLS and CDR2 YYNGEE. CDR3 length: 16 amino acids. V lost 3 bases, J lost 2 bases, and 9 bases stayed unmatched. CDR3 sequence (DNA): TGTGCCAGCAGCGAGGGACAGGTGGGGCAAAACACTGAAGCTTTCTTT. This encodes CASSEGQVGQNTEAFF.

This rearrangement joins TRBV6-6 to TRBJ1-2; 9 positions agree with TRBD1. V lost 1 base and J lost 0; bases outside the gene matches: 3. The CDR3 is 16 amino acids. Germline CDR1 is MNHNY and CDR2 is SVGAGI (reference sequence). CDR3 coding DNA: TGTGCCAGCAGTTACTTACAGGGGGCAACTAACTATGGCTACACCTTC. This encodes CASSYLQGATNYGYTF.

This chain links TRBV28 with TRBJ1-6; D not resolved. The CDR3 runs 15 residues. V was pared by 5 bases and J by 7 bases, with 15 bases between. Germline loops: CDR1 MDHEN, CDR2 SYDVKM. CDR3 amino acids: CASSAPRGVNSPLHF. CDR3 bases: TGTGCCAGCAGTGCCCCTCGAGGCGTCAATTCACCCCTCCACTTT.